A selection of T cell receptor beta chains follows, all from one sample in a study of control samples from healthy donors and cancer patients. TCRdb keeps only in-frame clones here, not all; method: immunoSEQ multiplex PCR. In the table there are some 150,000 clones, about 94% of which are singletons. Sequenced sample: blood. Receptor source: a man aged 40-49 years in good health. CDR3s leave out the opening cysteine and the closing phenylalanine or tryptophan. For some rows the clone size is stated as once, few or many, or as a class when expanded; others skip it.

j_call	clone_size	v_call	cdr3_aa
TRBJ1-1	-	TRBV19	ASSGQGAYTEAF
TRBJ1-4	-	TRBV6-1	ASSSGRATNEKLF
TRBJ1-1	-	TRBV6-2/TRBV6-3	ASSYELAGGRLGTEAF
TRBJ2-2	-	TRBV7-2	ASSLSNTGELF
TRBJ1-1	few	TRBV6-5	ASVPGTADTEAF
TRBJ1-4	-	TRBV11-2	ASSSTGRANEKLF
TRBJ2-2	-	TRBV11-2	ASSSGLVNTGELF
TRBJ1-4	-	TRBV6-1	ASSERGEGEKLF
TRBJ1-2	-	TRBV19	ASSNPTDRVNYGYT
TRBJ1-3	-	TRBV28	ASISGGYSGNTIY
TRBJ2-2	once	TRBV9	ASSPQGAGGELF
TRBJ2-3	-	TRBV30	AWRARLYPDTQY
TRBJ1-5	-	TRBV6-2/TRBV6-3	ASSYGANQPQH
TRBJ2-7	-	TRBV6-5	ASRESIMSSYEQY
TRBJ1-5	-	TRBV4-3	ASSQDWLGQGHQPQH
TRBJ2-7	-	TRBV3-1/TRBV3-2	ASSRTGSSYEQY
TRBJ1-1	-	TRBV27	ASSFRPRTEAF
TRBJ1-5	-	TRBV18	ASSPKTGTGQPQH
TRBJ1-1	-	TRBV6-2/TRBV6-3	ASSYGGLGGPEAF
TRBJ2-5	-	TRBV6-5	ASDRGTETQY
TRBJ1-5	-	TRBV10-3	AISDRSTDSNQPQH
TRBJ2-2	-	TRBV5-1	ASSLESVGELF
TRBJ1-5	-	TRBV28	ASSYRATQPQH
TRBJ2-1	few	TRBV6-6	ASSYYRGDEQF
TRBJ1-4	-	TRBV6-1	ASSDYGGTNEKLF
TRBJ2-1	-	TRBV29-1	SVEGEWGHIDEQF
TRBJ1-4	-	TRBV7-2	ASSSRGRVEKLF
TRBJ2-2	-	TRBV11-2	ASSWGPSTGELF
TRBJ2-3	-	TRBV27	ASSGTGGRDTQY
TRBJ2-5	-	TRBV4-1	ASSQEGEPGETQY